The 6 T cell receptor beta chains listed next were all sequenced from one sample in a study of blood T cell repertoires in COVID-19. Profiled with immunoSEQ multiplex PCR; TCRdb holds only in-frame clones, not every one. This sample carries 200,000 to 300,000 clones, about 91% of them seen once, and the ten largest clones take over 1%. The specimen was PBMCs or T cells enriched from blood (not recorded which). These receptor sequences come from a middle-aged woman with acute COVID-19.

The chain uses TRBV19 and TRBJ1-2, with a possible D match to TRBD1 (6 bases). CDR1 and CDR2 from the germline V gene are LNHDA and SQIVND (reference sequence). CDR3 length: 14 residues. Trimming shortened V by 6 bases and J by 4 bases, and 15 bases separated the two germline ends. The CDR3 region is CASRSTGTPYGYTF. The CDR3 region has the DNA TGTGCCAGTAGATCGACCGGGACACCCTATGGCTACACCTTC.

V is TRBV29-1 and J is TRBJ1-1; D possibly corresponds to TRBD1 (6 bases). V was cut by 7 bases and J by 0 bases, with 12 bases left in between. Germline V gene lookup returns CDR1 SQVTM and CDR2 ANQGSEA. The CDR3 consists of 13 residues. The CDR3 DNA is TGCAGCGGGGTTCGGGACATGAACACTGAAGCTTTCTTT. Residues: CSGVRDMNTEAFF.

This rearrangement joins TRBV7-8 to TRBJ1-2; a weak D match, TRBD1 (6 bases). Germline V gene lookup returns CDR1 SGHVS and CDR2 FQNEAQ. Trimming left V 4 bases short and J 0 bases short, with 15 bases between. This CDR3 region has 16 residues. The chain's CDR3 is CASSSIDRITNYGYTF. Written as DNA, the CDR3 is TGTGCCAGCAGCTCAATAGACAGGATCACTAACTATGGCTACACCTTC.

This sequence joins TRBV1 and TRBJ2-5; TRBD2 reflects the table's D call only, with no check against the DNA. TRBV1 constitutes a pseudogene. There are 17 residues in the CDR3. CDR3 nucleotide sequence: TGCACCAGCAGCCAAGTAGGCCTGCGGGAGGCCCAAGAGACCCAGTACTTC. This sequence encodes CTSSQVGLREAQETQYF.

The CDR3 sequence is CASSAGTYGYTF. The CDR3 DNA reads TGTGCCAGCAGCGCCGGGACTTATGGCTACACCTTC. V usage is TRBV28 and J usage is TRBJ1-2; D is perhaps TRBD1 (5 bases). CDR1 is MDHEN, CDR2 SYDVKM, per germline. The CDR3 sequence is 12 residues long. V was trimmed by 6 bases and J by 5 bases, leaving 10 bases between them.

The chain has TRBV27 and TRBJ1-1, with TRBD1 matching over 8 bases. The CDR3 totals 17 residues. V lost 6 bases, J lost 1 base, and 13 bases stayed unmatched. Germline CDR1 MNHEY, CDR2 SMNVEV (reference sequence). CDR3 bases: TGTGCCAGCAGCCTCGGACAGGGTCTTTTAAAGAACACTGAAGCTTTCTTT. It yields the protein CASSLGQGLLKNTEAFF.